This T cell receptor (beta chain) was identified in a study of early T cells in non-severe SARS-CoV-2 infection. The TCR library protocol was used to attach unique molecular identifiers. These identifiers were attached to individual cDNA molecules. TCRdb itself ran the 5' RACE reads through MiXCR, one entry per CDR3 protein. This table has roughly 30,000 distinct CDR3 sequences, less than 6.5% appearing once. The CDR3 is 14 amino acids. The germline V and J ends were trimmed by 2 bases and 8 bases, with 15 bases remaining between them. The germline CDR1 and CDR2 sequences are SEHNR and FQNEAQ (reference sequence). At least ten counts were recorded for this clonotype.

The source of this sequence is an adult who was a healthcare worker with PCR-confirmed SARS-CoV-2 infection or an uninfected control (not recorded which). Source material: whole blood. The rearrangement joins TRBV7-9 to TRBJ1-2; D possibly corresponds to TRBD1 (6 bases). The CDR3, as DNA: TGTGCCAGCAGCTTACCGGGACACCCGGAAGGCTACACCTTC. Translated: CASSLPGHPEGYTF. The complete variable domain, with remaining parts taken from reference TRBV7-9 and TRBJ1-2, reads DTGVSQNPRHKITKRGQNVTFRCDPISEHNRLYWYRQTLGQGPEFLTYFQNEAQLEKSRLLSDRFSAERPKGSFSTLEIQRTEQGDSAMYLCASSLPGHPEGYTFGSGTRLTVV.